This T cell receptor beta chain was observed in a study of radiotherapy plus CTLA-4 blockade in lung cancer. Germline loops: CDR1 MNHNY, CDR2 SVGAGI (reference sequence). The CDR3 consists of 16 residues. With V trimmed by 6 bases and J by 7 bases, 14 bases remained unmatched. Profiled with immunoSEQ multiplex PCR; TCRdb holds only in-frame clones, not every one. The top ten hold around 25% of the sample, which has more than 75,000 clones, approximately 80% seen once. This clone was seen more than once but under ten times. The TCR was taken from a human donor with non-small cell lung cancer that progressed on radiotherapy plus ipilimumab. The chain joins TRBV6-6 to TRBJ1-4; 7 nucleotides match TRBD1. The sample was peripheral blood, taken from a patient treated with radiotherapy plus ipilimumab. This CDR3 is CASRDGTGVLGEKLFF. CDR3 DNA sequence: TGTGCCAGCAGGGACGGAACAGGGGTGCTCGGTGAAAAACTGTTTTTT.